This T cell receptor beta chain was recovered during a study of regulatory T cells in long-lasting Graves disease. Study-level points and caveats: Repertoires from persistent disease leaned toward TRBV28, TRBJ1-2 and TRBJ2-5.

Indicated time point: newly diagnosed GD, antithyroid drugs for less than 3 months. RNA from PBMCs was the source of the TCR library. Points on this clonotype: The target antigen is unknown. A much larger clone lies a single base off, so this may be a read error.

Relying on iRepertoire HTBI primers and Arm-PCR of CDR3 regions, the team built TCR beta libraries. One entry per CDR3 protein results from TCRdb running MiXCR on the multiplex PCR reads. Of 500,000 or so distinct CDR3 sequences listed, about 15% are singletons. Trimming took 5 bases from V and 2 from J, leaving 12 bases between them. The CDR3 covers 14 residues. The germline V gene encodes CDR1 LGHDT and CDR2 YNNKEL (reference sequence). This sample was also put to use in a study of T cells in Graves' hyperthyroidism and ophthalmopathy. In that study: In making diagnoses, clinical symptoms, serum thyroxine and TRAb, thyroid ultrasound and orbital computed tomography were all used. HTBI primers were used for first-round RT-PCR of the TCR CDR3.

The TCR comes from a woman aged 40-65 years with Graves disease. The V gene is TRBV3-1, the J gene TRBJ2-5; unclear D gene. The sequencing used peripheral blood mononuclear cells (PBMCs), collected at new diagnosis, from a patient treated with antithyroid drugs. The CDR3 here is CASSIRMEQETQYF. DNA for the CDR3: TGTGCCAGCAGCATCCGGATGGAGCAAGAGACCCAGTACTTC.